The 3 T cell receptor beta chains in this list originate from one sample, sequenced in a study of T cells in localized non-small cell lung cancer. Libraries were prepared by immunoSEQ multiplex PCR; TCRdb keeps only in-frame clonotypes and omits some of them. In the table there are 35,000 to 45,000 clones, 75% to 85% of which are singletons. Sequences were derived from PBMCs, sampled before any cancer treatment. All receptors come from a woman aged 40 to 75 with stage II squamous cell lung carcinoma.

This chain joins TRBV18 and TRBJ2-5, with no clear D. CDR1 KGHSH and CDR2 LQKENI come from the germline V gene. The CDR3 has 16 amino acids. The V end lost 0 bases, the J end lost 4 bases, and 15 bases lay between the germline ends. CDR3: CASSPPYGAERETQYF. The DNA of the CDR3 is TGTGCCAGCTCACCACCTTACGGAGCCGAGCGAGAGACCCAGTACTTC. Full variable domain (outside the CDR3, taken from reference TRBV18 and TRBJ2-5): NAGVMQNPRHLVRRRGQEARLRCSPMKGHSHVYWYRQLPEEGLKFMVYLQKENIIDESGMPKERFSAEFPKEGPSILRIQQVVRGDSAAYFCASSPPYGAERETQYFGPGTRLLVL.

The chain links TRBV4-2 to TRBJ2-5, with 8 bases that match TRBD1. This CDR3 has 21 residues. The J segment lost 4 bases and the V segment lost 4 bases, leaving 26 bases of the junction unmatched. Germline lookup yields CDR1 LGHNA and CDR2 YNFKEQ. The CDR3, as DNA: TGTGCCAGCAGCCCGAGGTCACCGGGACAGGTCTCGATCCGCACCCCAGAGACCCAGTACTTC. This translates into CASSPRSPGQVSIRTPETQYF.

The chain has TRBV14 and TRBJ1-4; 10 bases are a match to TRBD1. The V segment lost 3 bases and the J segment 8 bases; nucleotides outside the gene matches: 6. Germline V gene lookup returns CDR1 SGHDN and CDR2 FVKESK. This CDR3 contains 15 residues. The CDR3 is CASSHLDRGGEKLFF. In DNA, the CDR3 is TGTGCCAGCAGCCATCTGGACAGGGGGGGCGAAAAACTGTTTTTT. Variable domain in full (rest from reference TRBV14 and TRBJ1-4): EAGVTQFPSHSVIEKGQTVTLRCDPISGHDNLYWYRRVMGKEIKFLLHFVKESKQDESGMPNNRFLAERTGGTYSTLKVQPAELEDSGVYFCASSHLDRGGEKLFFGSGTQLSVL.